These 32 T cell receptor beta chains originate from one sample sequenced in a study of blood T cell repertoires in COVID-19. TCRdb's copy holds only in-frame clones and misses some; the assay was immunoSEQ multiplex PCR. The table includes roughly 160,000 clones, 80% to 90% detected once. The sample comprised peripheral blood. The receptors were gathered from a woman in her fifties or sixties who had recovered from COVID-19.

The genes are TRBV11-2 and TRBJ2-7; D might be TRBD1 (5 bases). The V gene's germline CDR1 is SGHAT and CDR2 FQNNGV. Between the trimmed V and J ends, which lost 6 bases and 5 bases, there was a span of 11 bases. This CDR3 comprises 12 residues. CDR3 in amino acids: CASRGVGHEQYF. DNA of the CDR3: TGTGCCAGCAGAGGGGTAGGCCACGAGCAGTACTTC.

The chain is built from TRBV27 and TRBJ1-6; 10 positions agree with TRBD1. Trimming cost V 8 bases and J 7 bases; bases outside gene matches: 5. This CDR3 spans 14 amino acids. Germline loops: CDR1 MNHEY, CDR2 SMNVEV (reference sequence). The CDR3 bases are TGTGCCAGCTCCTTGACAGGGGGCAATTCACCCCTCCACTTT. It codes for CASSLTGGNSPLHF.

This CDR3 reads CASSLASSGSTDTQYF. The CDR3 bases are TGCGCCAGCAGCTTGGCTTCTAGCGGTAGCACAGATACGCAGTATTTT. V usage is TRBV5-1 and J usage is TRBJ2-3; 7 positions match TRBD2. Germline V gene data show CDR1 as SGHRS and CDR2 as YFSETQ. After removal of 0 bases from V and 0 bases from J, the junction contained 4 bases not matched to a gene. CDR3 length equals 16 residues.

This rearrangement joins TRBV27 to TRBJ1-2; 7 bases align to TRBD1. V shed 6 bases and J 5 bases; nucleotides not matched to a gene: 9. Germline CDR1 and CDR2: MNHEY and SMNVEV (reference sequence). This CDR3 has 14 residues. The CDR3 nucleotides are TGTGCCAGCAGGAGACAGGGTCCATCTTATGGCTACACCTTC. This codes for CASRRQGPSYGYTF.

CDR3 sequence: CASSAQGATFSTDTQYF. The CDR3 region has the DNA TGTGCCAGCAGTGCACAGGGGGCGACTTTTAGCACAGATACGCAGTATTTT. The chain carries TRBV6-1 and TRBJ2-3; 9 bases are shared with TRBD1. The length of the CDR3 is 17 residues. The V and J ends lost 4 bases and 0 bases, in that order; junction bases with no gene match: 8. Germline CDR1 is MNHNS and CDR2 is SASEGT.

In DNA, the CDR3 is TGTGCCAGCAGAAGTCCGGGTGCTAACTATGGCTACACCTTC. Translated, it gives CASRSPGANYGYTF. The chain links TRBV6-6 to TRBJ1-2, with unresolved D. The CDR3 is 14 residues long. Germline lookup yields CDR1 MNHNY and CDR2 SVGAGI (reference sequence). Trimming left V 6 bases short and J 0 bases short, with 11 bases between.

In DNA form, the CDR3 reads TGCGCCAGCAGCCCGGGGGGGGCACAGACCCAGTACTTC. It specifies CASSPGGAQTQYF. The chain carries TRBV5-1 and TRBJ2-5; 8 bases are a match to TRBD2. There are 13 residues in the CDR3. J was trimmed by 6 bases and V by 4 bases; bases with no gene match: 5. CDR1 and CDR2 from the germline V gene are SGHRS and YFSETQ.

CDR3 nucleotide sequence: TGTGCCAGCAGCCAAGTACTAGCGGGGGTGGGCAATGAGCAGTTCTTC. Encoded protein: CASSQVLAGVGNEQFF. The V call is TRBV3-1 (or the pseudogene TRBV3-2), the J call TRBJ2-1, with TRBD2 identical over 11 bases. The trim removed 1 base at V and 6 bases at J, leaving 5 bases unmatched. The CDR3 is 16 residues long. Germline loops: CDR1 LGHDT, CDR2 YNNKEL (reference sequence).

The chain employs TRBV5-1 and TRBJ2-7, with D possibly being TRBD1 (6 bases). Germline V CDR1 and CDR2: SGHRS, YFSETQ. Trimming left V 3 bases short and J 2 bases short, with 12 bases between. The CDR3 runs 14 residues. CDR3: CASSWGTPTYEQYF. The DNA for the CDR3 is TGCGCCAGCAGCTGGGGGACACCGACCTACGAGCAGTACTTC. The full variable domain, its missing parts supplied by reference TRBV5-1 and TRBJ2-7, is KAGVTQTPRYLIKTRGQQVTLSCSPISGHRSVSWYQQTPGQGLQFLFEYFSETQRNKGNFPGRFSGRQFSNSRSEMNVSTLELGDSALYLCASSWGTPTYEQYFGPGTRLTVT.

The chain carries TRBV12-3 or TRBV12-4 and TRBJ1-2, with TRBD1 as a possible D gene (5 bases). The CDR3 spans 11 residues. V was pared by 4 bases and J by 7 bases, with 7 bases between. The DNA for the CDR3 is TGTGCCAGCAGTTACACAGGTGGCTACACCTTC. Encoded protein: CASSYTGGYTF.

This chain links TRBV2 with TRBJ1-2; D unresolved. This CDR3 contains 13 residues. CDR1 SNHLY and CDR2 FYNNEI come from the germline V gene. With 6 bases removed from V and 0 bases from J, the gap between germline ends came to 8 bases. The CDR3 protein is CASRETANYGYTF. In DNA form, the CDR3 reads TGTGCCAGCAGGGAAACAGCTAACTATGGCTACACCTTC.

V usage is TRBV5-1 and J usage is TRBJ2-5, with 7 bases lining up with TRBD1. This CDR3 has 15 residues. Losses at the gene ends were 4 bases for V and 3 bases for J; bases not matched to a gene: 9. In germline, CDR1 is SGHRS, CDR2 YFSETQ. The CDR3 loop is CASSLEPGQKETQYF. For the CDR3, the DNA is TGCGCCAGCAGCCTGGAGCCGGGACAGAAAGAGACCCAGTACTTC.

In its sample, this clone was seen once. Distinct nucleotide sequences in the sample also encode this CDR3. J is TRBJ1-5 and V is TRBV19; D remains ambiguous. V lost 6 bases and J 4 bases, leaving 7 bases between the germline ends. The CDR3 sequence is 12 residues long. Germline CDR1 and CDR2: LNHDA and SQIVND (reference sequence). CDR3 bases: TGTGCCAGTAGCGTTCTAAATCAGCCCCAGCATTTT. Amino acids: CASSVLNQPQHF.

The rearrangement links TRBV3-1 (or the pseudogene TRBV3-2) to TRBJ2-2; TRBD2 matches at 8 bases. The CDR3 consists of 19 residues. The junction had 14 bases not matched to a gene; V was cut back by 0 bases and J by 5 bases. The V gene's germline CDR1 is LGHDT and CDR2 YNNKEL (reference sequence). The CDR3 protein is CASSQDPGELAVLTGELFF. The CDR3 DNA reads as TGTGCCAGCAGCCAAGATCCGGGCGAACTAGCGGTACTGACCGGGGAGCTGTTTTTT.

The rearrangement uses TRBV4-1 and TRBJ1-1; D might be TRBD1 (5 bases). V lost 0 bases and J 5 bases, leaving 13 bases between the germline ends. The CDR3 is made up of 15 amino acids. Germline lookup yields CDR1 MGHRA and CDR2 YSYEKL. The CDR3 nucleotides read TGCGCCAGCAGCCAAGAGGGCCAGGGAGGAACTGAAGCTTTCTTT. This translates into CASSQEGQGGTEAFF.

The J gene is TRBJ1-2, the V gene TRBV27; D remains unclear. CDR1 is MNHEY, CDR2 SMNVEV, per germline (reference sequence). The V and J ends lost 2 bases and 3 bases respectively, with 10 bases between them. The CDR3 is made up of 14 amino acids. The CDR3 DNA follows: TGTGCCAGCAGTTTAGTCGGCACAGACTATGGCTACACCTTC. Amino acids: CASSLVGTDYGYTF.

The chain employs TRBV7-2 and TRBJ2-3; D might be TRBD2 (5 bases). Trimming cost V 0 bases and J 1 base, with 8 bases left between them. Germline CDR1 SGHTA, CDR2 FQGNSA. The CDR3 has 15 residues. In DNA, the CDR3 is TGTGCCAGCAGCTTAGCCGGGGAGCGCACAGATACGCAGTATTTT. Protein sequence: CASSLAGERTDTQYF.

This chain connects TRBV2 to TRBJ1-1; D possibly corresponds to TRBD1 (5 bases). This CDR3 comprises 13 residues. The germline V gene encodes CDR1 SNHLY and CDR2 FYNNEI. Trimming cost V 6 bases and J 4 bases, with 12 bases left between them. The chain's CDR3 is CASSTRARTEAFF. The CDR3 region has the DNA TGTGCCAGCAGCACCAGGGCCCGCACTGAAGCTTTCTTT.

The chain links TRBV2 to TRBJ1-5; 8 nucleotides align to TRBD1. Germline assignment: CDR1 SNHLY and CDR2 FYNNEI. The J segment lost 7 bases and the V segment lost 3 bases, leaving 8 bases of the junction unmatched. CDR3 length equals 15 residues. The CDR3 reads CASSEQGASGQPQHF. CDR3 sequence (DNA): TGTGCCAGCAGTGAGCAGGGGGCGAGTGGGCAGCCCCAGCATTTT. Drawing the rest from reference TRBV2 and TRBJ1-5, the complete variable domain is EPEVTQTPSHQVTQMGQEVILRCVPISNHLYFYWYRQILGQKVEFLVSFYNNEISEKSEIFDDQFSVERPDGSNFTLKIRSTKLEDSAMYFCASSEQGASGQPQHFGDGTRLSIL.

The chain joins TRBV19 to TRBJ1-5; D may be TRBD1 (5 bases). Germline CDR1 is LNHDA and CDR2 is SQIVND (reference sequence). CDR3 length equals 14 residues. V was shortened by 2 bases and J by 7 bases, with 12 bases between the two germline ends. The CDR3 coding sequence is TGTGCCAGTAGTATAATAGGGGAGGGCCAGCCCCAGCATTTT. This codes for CASSIIGEGQPQHF.

The rearrangement uses TRBV5-1 and TRBJ1-3; D not certain. Germline V lookup: CDR1 SGHRS, CDR2 YFSETQ. CDR3 length: 16 amino acids. Trimming took off 4 bases at V and 4 bases at J, with 18 bases between the two ends. As DNA, the CDR3 is TGCGCCAGCAGCCTAGATGTACTCCCATGGGGAAACACCATATATTTT. This translates into CASSLDVLPWGNTIYF.

The chain carries TRBV10-3 and TRBJ2-7; 9 bases line up with TRBD1. Germline CDR1 and CDR2: ENHRY and SYGVKD. This CDR3 has 15 amino acids. The V and J ends lost 5 bases and 6 bases, in that order; junction bases with no gene match: 11. The CDR3 protein is CAISLKDRGSIEQYF. The CDR3 DNA sequence: TGTGCCATCAGTCTCAAGGACAGGGGATCGATCGAGCAGTACTTC.

The rearrangement uses TRBV9 and TRBJ2-1, with TRBD2 matching over 10 bases. Per germline, CDR1 SGDLS and CDR2 YYNGEE. The CDR3 totals 15 residues. J gave up 6 bases and V 0 bases, and 3 bases lay outside the gene matches. The CDR3 sequence: CASSVASGGFNEQFF. The CDR3 coding sequence is TGTGCCAGCAGCGTAGCTAGCGGGGGCTTCAATGAGCAGTTCTTC.

This chain uses TRBV5-1 with TRBJ1-1; TRBD1 matches 8 bases. The CDR3 loop spans 13 amino acids. V shed 4 bases, J shed 6 bases, and the junction held 5 bases outside the gene matches. Per the germline V gene, CDR1 is SGHRS and CDR2 is YFSETQ. CDR3 nucleotides: TGCGCCAGCAGCCCAGGACAGGGCCCTGAAGCTTTCTTT. Translating it yields CASSPGQGPEAFF.

This chain uses TRBV6-1 with TRBJ2-5; a weak D match, TRBD1 (5 bases). V was trimmed by 2 bases and J by 4 bases, leaving 14 bases between them. Germline V CDR1 and CDR2: MNHNS, SASEGT. CDR3 length: 15 residues. CDR3: CASSERGQKGETQYF. The DNA of the CDR3 is TGTGCCAGCAGTGAAAGAGGACAAAAGGGAGAGACCCAGTACTTC.

The rearrangement links TRBV2 to TRBJ2-7; TRBD2 matches at 7 bases. V shed 3 bases and J 3 bases; nucleotides not matched to a gene: 8. CDR3 length: 15 residues. The germline gives CDR1 SNHLY, CDR2 FYNNEI. Written as DNA, the CDR3 is TGTGCCAGCAGTGAGGGGCGGGGGACCTTCTACGAGCAGTACTTC. As protein: CASSEGRGTFYEQYF.

The CDR3 nucleotides read TGCGCCAGCAGCCAAGAATCGAGTAGCAGAGTCACAGATACGCAGTATTTT. The encoded protein is CASSQESSSRVTDTQYF. J is TRBJ2-3 and V is TRBV4-1, with D hard to call. CDR1 is MGHRA and CDR2 is YSYEKL in the germline V gene. Trimming took off 0 bases at V and 2 bases at J, with 15 bases between the two ends. The CDR3 length is 17 residues.

This clone was picked up a small number of times. CDR3 sequence: CASSLGGMGLKYF. The CDR3 DNA reads TGTGCCAGCAGCTTGGGCGGGATGGGACTAAAGTACTTC. The chain carries TRBV5-5 and TRBJ2-5; 7 nucleotides match TRBD2. The CDR3 has 13 amino acids. Germline CDR1 SGHKS, CDR2 YYEKEE (reference sequence). J gave up 12 bases and V 0 bases, and 8 bases lay outside the gene matches.

V is TRBV3-1 (or the pseudogene TRBV3-2) and J is TRBJ1-2; D unclear. This CDR3 spans 15 amino acids. Trimming stripped 1 base from V and 4 bases from J, with 13 bases between. From germline, CDR1 is LGHDT and CDR2 YNNKEL (reference sequence). The CDR3 loop is CASSQAYSQSYGYTF. CDR3 nucleotide sequence: TGTGCCAGCAGCCAAGCTTACAGCCAATCCTATGGCTACACCTTC.

The chain is built from TRBV5-4 and TRBJ2-2; tentatively, D is TRBD1 (5 bases). V shed 6 bases and J shed 1 base, with 13 bases lying between them. CDR1 and CDR2 from the germline V gene are SGHNT and YYREEE (reference sequence). CDR3 length: 15 residues. CDR3: CASTSRTGNTGELFF. The CDR3 region has the DNA TGTGCCAGCACCTCCCGAACAGGGAACACCGGGGAGCTGTTTTTT.

The chain employs TRBV4-2 and TRBJ2-7, with D unresolved. CDR1 is LGHNA and CDR2 is YNFKEQ in the germline V gene. The CDR3 covers 12 residues. Trimming removed 4 bases from V and 4 bases from J, with 8 bases in between. The chain's CDR3 is CASSPDSYEQYF. CDR3 DNA sequence: TGTGCCAGCAGCCCCGACTCGTACGAGCAGTACTTC.

The rearrangement joins TRBV28 to TRBJ2-3; 7 bases align to TRBD1. CDR3 length equals 15 residues. CDR1 and CDR2 from the germline V gene are MDHEN and SYDVKM. With 5 bases clipped from V and 5 bases from J, the junction kept 10 bases outside the gene matches. DNA of the CDR3: TGTGCCAGCAGTAGCAGCCAGGGGGTGGGAGATACGCAGTATTTT. Amino acids: CASSSSQGVGDTQYF.